This T cell receptor beta chain was retrieved from a study of a mutant IDH1 vaccine in newly diagnosed glioma. The overall study: Initiation of the vaccine course occurred 4-6 weeks after radiotherapy alone, or alongside temozolomide cycles. Previous care, which was radiotherapy, temozolomide, or both, most often involved both. Study-wide results and limits: Whatever changes occurred in top peripheral T cell clonotypes seemed unrelated to pseudoprogression.

Sequenced by immunoSEQ multiplex PCR; TCRdb stores in-frame clones only, minus some. This table has over 80,000 clones, approximately 78% appearing once. A note on this clone: Its antigen is unknown.

Germline CDR1 reads SGHDT; CDR2 reads YYEEEE. Trimming removed 4 bases at V and 2 bases at J, with 15 bases between. The CDR3 is 15 amino acids. Time point reported: week 47, end of study. Each vaccine dose was 300 ug of mutant IDH1 20-mer peptide, with topical imiquimod. There were new WHO grade 3 or 4 astrocytomas in the donors, and these were IDH1-mutant and ATRX-lost. The source material was PBMCs, sampled from a glioma patient whose treatment included an IDH1 peptide vaccine. This clonotype was sampled from a man in his forties with glioma. The gene calls are TRBV5-6 and TRBJ1-1; possible D gene TRBD1, 5 bases. The CDR3 is CASSPPGTDNTEAFF. DNA for the CDR3: TGTGCCAGCAGCCCACCTGGGACGGATAACACTGAAGCTTTCTTT.